The rows below give T cell receptor beta chains drawn from one sample of a study of cytomegalovirus exposure and HLA in healthy donors. Sequencing was performed with immunoSEQ multiplex PCR; in TCRdb, only in-frame clones are kept and a portion is missing. The sample yields approximately 230,000 clones, roughly 87% seen once. Sequencing used PBMCs. Receptors were obtained from a man aged 18 to 35 in good health and CMV-seropositive. Both conserved end residues are part of each CDR3. Clone size is given for some rows only: seen once, a few or many times, or a class if the clone is expanded.

clone_size	v_call	j_call	cdr3_length	cdr3_aa
-	TRBV6-5	TRBJ1-5	15	CASSYAWGNGQPQHF
-	TRBV7-2	TRBJ1-2	13	CASSLHVSYGYTF
few	TRBV7-6	TRBJ2-2	14	CASRGTGNTGELFF
-	TRBV4-1	TRBJ2-6	16	CASSQDWGLEANVLTF
-	TRBV5-4	TRBJ1-1	15	CASSRSGQMNTEAFF
few	TRBV29-1	TRBJ1-2	12	CSVVQGAGGYTF
-	TRBV7-9	TRBJ1-1	15	CASSPQGAQNTEAFF
-	TRBV5-1	TRBJ1-1	18	CASSLIPSGTGPDSEAFF
-	TRBV29-1	TRBJ1-4	15	CSVGGGIATNEKLFF
-	TRBV7-3	TRBJ1-5	15	CASSLTGQGNQPQHF
once	TRBV28	TRBJ2-3	13	CASSMRNTDTQYF
-	TRBV7-8	TRBJ2-7	14	CASSPGGASYEQYF
-	TRBV30	TRBJ2-7	14	CAWSVGTGNYEQYF
-	TRBV9	TRBJ2-7	15	CASSVRGGGRDEQYF
-	TRBV6-1	TRBJ2-7	13	CASKTKSSYEQYF
-	TRBV2	TRBJ1-4	14	CASKAGQGDEKLFF
-	TRBV6-6	TRBJ1-1	14	CASTQGRLNTEAFF
-	TRBV18	TRBJ2-1	14	CASSRGNPNNEQFF
once	TRBV7-9	TRBJ2-7	16	CASSWSGGVLRDEQYF
-	TRBV2	TRBJ2-1	13	CAIRVAGRNEQFF
-	TRBV6-1	TRBJ1-1	15	CASSEAPGQFLEAFF
-	TRBV6-5	TRBJ2-4	16	CASSYSSAGNENIQYF
-	TRBV5-1	TRBJ1-4	16	CASSLAHGTGEEKLFF
-	TRBV10-3	TRBJ2-1	13	CAISESEGNEQFF
-	TRBV6-5	TRBJ2-2	14	CASSYVRDTGELFF
-	TRBV28	TRBJ2-7	13	CASGQRMRYEQYF
-	TRBV11-2	TRBJ2-2	13	CASSLRSSGELFF
-	TRBV7-9	TRBJ2-6	11	CASSPSNVLTF
-	TRBV30	TRBJ2-5	19	CAWSGHLSGRVRAQETQYF
once	TRBV5-6	TRBJ2-4	14	CASSLEELKNIQYF
-	TRBV28	TRBJ2-5	14	CASSPYRGEETQYF
few	TRBV7-9	TRBJ1-2	13	CASGRQGGYGYTF
-	TRBV15	TRBJ2-1	15	CATSRRLAGAREQFF
-	TRBV5-5	TRBJ2-7	15	CASSLVLAGTYEQYF
-	TRBV6-1	TRBJ1-5	16	CASSVLQGISNQPQHF
-	TRBV4-3	TRBJ2-7	14	CASSQARGSYEQYF
-	TRBV15	TRBJ1-1	14	CATSAGPLNTEAFF
-	TRBV12-1	TRBJ2-5	16	CASSFTRLAGGETQYF
-	TRBV27	TRBJ2-2	15	CASSLRGTLTGELFF
-	TRBV5-1	TRBJ2-7	14	CASSLRVGLYEQYF
once	TRBV6-5	TRBJ1-1	15	CASKVNSGGNTEAFF
-	TRBV6-6	TRBJ1-1	12	CASSYVGTEAFF
few	TRBV9	TRBJ2-2	16	CASSVDGTANTGELFF
-	TRBV5-4	TRBJ2-7	13	CASSSPGEDEQYF
-	TRBV6-6	TRBJ1-2	13	CASSAGRLYGYTF
-	TRBV5-8	TRBJ2-1	14	CASSAGQGYNEQFF
once	TRBV7-3	TRBJ1-3	14	CASSLTATGNTIYF
few	TRBV6-4	TRBJ2-1	15	CASSLLAGEDNEQFF